This TCR beta chain was documented in a study of Graves' ophthalmopathy and Graves' hyperthyroidism. This clonotype was observed a few times. Transcripts of RNA were the source for amplifying TCR beta CDR3 regions. RT-PCR was first run with HTBI primers, then multiplex PCR in a second round. From the multiplex PCR reads, TCRdb called clonotypes with MiXCR, one entry per CDR3 protein. The table shows around 1,000,000 distinct CDR3 sequences, with less than 45% occurring only once. Germline loops: CDR1 SGHRS, CDR2 YFSETQ. V lost 7 bases and J 1 base, leaving 14 bases between the germline ends. The CDR3 sequence is 15 residues long.

This clonotype originated in an adult man with Graves' hyperthyroidism. The sequenced material came from peripheral blood or thyroid tissue (not recorded which). V usage is TRBV5-1 and J usage is TRBJ2-2; D is tentatively TRBD1 or TRBD2 (5 bases each). The CDR3 region has the DNA TGCGCCAGCTCCCATGTGGGGGTGAACACCGGGGAGCTGTTTTTT. This codes for CASSHVGVNTGELFF. The variable domain in full, with the rest retrieved from reference TRBV5-1 and TRBJ2-2, is KAGVTQTPRYLIKTRGQQVTLSCSPISGHRSVSWYQQTPGQGLQFLFEYFSETQRNKGNFPGRFSGRQFSNSRSEMNVSTLELGDSALYLCASSHVGVNTGELFFGEGSRLTVL.